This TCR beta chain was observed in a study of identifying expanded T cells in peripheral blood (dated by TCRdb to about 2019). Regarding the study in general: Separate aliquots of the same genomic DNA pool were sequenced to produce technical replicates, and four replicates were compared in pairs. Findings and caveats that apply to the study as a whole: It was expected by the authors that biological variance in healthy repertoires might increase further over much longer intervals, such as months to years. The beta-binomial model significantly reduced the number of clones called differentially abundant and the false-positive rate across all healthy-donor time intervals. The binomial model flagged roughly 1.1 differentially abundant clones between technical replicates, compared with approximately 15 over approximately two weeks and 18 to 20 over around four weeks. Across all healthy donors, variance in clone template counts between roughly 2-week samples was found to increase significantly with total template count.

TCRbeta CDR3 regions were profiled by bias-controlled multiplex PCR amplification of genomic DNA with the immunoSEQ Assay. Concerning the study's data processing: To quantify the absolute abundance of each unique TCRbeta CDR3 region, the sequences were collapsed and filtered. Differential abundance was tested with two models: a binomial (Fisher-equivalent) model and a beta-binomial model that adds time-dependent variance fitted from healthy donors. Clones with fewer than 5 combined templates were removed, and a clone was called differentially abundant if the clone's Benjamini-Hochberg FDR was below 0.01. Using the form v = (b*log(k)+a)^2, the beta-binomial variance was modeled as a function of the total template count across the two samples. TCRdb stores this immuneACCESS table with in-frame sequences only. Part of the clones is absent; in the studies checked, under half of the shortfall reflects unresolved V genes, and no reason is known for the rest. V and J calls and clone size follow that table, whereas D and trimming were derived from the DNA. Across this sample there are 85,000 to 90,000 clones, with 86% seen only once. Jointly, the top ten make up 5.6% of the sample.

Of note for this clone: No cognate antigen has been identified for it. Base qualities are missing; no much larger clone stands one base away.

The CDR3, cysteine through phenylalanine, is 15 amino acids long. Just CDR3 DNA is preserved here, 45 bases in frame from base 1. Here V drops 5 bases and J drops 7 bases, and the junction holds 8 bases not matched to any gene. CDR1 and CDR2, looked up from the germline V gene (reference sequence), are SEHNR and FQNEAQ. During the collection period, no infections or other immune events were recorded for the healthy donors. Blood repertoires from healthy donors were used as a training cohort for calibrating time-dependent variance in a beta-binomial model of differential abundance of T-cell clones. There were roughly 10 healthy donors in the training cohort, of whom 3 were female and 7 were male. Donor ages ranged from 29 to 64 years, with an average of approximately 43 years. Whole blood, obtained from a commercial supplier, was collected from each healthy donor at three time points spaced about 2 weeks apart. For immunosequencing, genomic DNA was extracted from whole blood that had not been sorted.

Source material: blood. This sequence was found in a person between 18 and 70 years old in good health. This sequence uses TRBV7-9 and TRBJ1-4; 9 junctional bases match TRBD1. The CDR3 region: CASSLTGGYSEKLFF. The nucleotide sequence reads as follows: TGTGCCAGCAGCCTGACAGGGGGGTACAGTGAAAAACTGTTTTTT.